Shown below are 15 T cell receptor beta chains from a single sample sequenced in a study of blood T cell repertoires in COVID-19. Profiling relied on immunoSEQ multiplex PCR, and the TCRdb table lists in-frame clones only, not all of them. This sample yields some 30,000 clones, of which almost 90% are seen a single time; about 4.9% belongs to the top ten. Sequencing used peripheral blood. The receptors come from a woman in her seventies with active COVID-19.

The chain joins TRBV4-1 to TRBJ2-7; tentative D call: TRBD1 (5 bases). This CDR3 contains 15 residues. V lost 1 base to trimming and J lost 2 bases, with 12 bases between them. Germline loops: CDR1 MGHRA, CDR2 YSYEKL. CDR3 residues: CASSQGDSHTYEQYF. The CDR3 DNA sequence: TGCGCCAGCAGCCAAGGAGACAGCCACACCTACGAGCAGTACTTC.

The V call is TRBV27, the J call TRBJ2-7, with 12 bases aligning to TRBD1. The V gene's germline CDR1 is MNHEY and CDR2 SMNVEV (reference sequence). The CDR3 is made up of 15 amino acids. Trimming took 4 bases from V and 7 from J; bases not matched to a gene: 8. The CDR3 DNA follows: TGTGCCAGCAGTTCACCGGGACAGGGGGCGCGGGAGCAGTACTTC. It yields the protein CASSSPGQGAREQYF.

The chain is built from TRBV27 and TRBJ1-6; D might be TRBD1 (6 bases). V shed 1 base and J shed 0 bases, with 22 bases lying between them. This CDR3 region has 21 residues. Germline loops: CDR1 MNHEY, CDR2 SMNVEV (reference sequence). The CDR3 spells CASSLWAPGGAESSYNSPLHF. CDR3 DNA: TGTGCCAGCAGTTTATGGGCCCCGGGGGGCGCGGAGAGCTCCTATAATTCACCCCTCCACTTT.

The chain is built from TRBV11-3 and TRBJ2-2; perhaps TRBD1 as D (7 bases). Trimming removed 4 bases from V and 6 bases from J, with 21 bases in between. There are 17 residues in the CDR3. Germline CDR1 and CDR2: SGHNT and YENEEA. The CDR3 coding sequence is TGTGCCAGCAGCTATTGGCGGGACAGAGCTATCTCCGGGGAGCTGTTTTTT. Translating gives CASSYWRDRAISGELFF.

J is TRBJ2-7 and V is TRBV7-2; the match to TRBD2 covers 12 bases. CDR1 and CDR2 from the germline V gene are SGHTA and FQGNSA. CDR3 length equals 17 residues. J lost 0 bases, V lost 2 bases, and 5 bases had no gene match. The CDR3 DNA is TGTGCCAGCAGCTTAAGGCGACTAGCGGGGGTCTCCTACGAGCAGTACTTC. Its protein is CASSLRRLAGVSYEQYF.

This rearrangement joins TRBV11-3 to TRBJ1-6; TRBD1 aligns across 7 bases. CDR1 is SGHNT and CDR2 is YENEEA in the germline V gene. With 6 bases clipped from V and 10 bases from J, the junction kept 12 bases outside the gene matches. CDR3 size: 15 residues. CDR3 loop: CASSKGNRGASPLHF. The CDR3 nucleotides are TGTGCCAGCAGTAAAGGCAACAGGGGAGCCTCACCCCTCCACTTT.

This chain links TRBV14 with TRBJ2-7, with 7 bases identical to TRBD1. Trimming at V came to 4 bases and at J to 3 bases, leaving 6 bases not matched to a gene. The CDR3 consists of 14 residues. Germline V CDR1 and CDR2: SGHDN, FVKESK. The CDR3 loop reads CASSRDRVNYEQYF. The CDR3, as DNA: TGTGCCAGCAGCCGAGACAGGGTCAACTACGAGCAGTACTTC.

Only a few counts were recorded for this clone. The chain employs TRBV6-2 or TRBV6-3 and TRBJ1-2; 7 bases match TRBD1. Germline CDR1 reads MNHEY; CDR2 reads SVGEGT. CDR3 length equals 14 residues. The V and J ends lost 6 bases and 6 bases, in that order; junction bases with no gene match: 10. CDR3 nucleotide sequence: TGTGCCAGCAGCCCTCCGGGACAGCGAGATGGCTACACCTTC. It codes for CASSPPGQRDGYTF.

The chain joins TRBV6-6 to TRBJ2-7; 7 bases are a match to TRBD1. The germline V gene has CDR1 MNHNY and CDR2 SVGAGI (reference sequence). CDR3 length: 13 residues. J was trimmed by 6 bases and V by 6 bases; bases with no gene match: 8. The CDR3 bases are TGTGCCAGCAGCCCCTCCAGGGGGAGCGAGCAGTACTTC. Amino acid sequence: CASSPSRGSEQYF.

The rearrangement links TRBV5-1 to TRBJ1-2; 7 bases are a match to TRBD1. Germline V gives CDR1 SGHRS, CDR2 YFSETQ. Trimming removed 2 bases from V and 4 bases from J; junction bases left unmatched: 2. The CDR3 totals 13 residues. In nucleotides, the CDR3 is TGCGCCAGCAGCTTACAGGGGCCCTATGGCTACACCTTC. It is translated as CASSLQGPYGYTF.

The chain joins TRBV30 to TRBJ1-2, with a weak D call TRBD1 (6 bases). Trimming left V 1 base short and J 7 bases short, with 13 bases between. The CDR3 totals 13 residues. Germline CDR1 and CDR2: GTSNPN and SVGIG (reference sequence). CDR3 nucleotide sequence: TGTGCCTGGAGTGCCGGGACACAGAGTGGCTACACCTTC. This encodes CAWSAGTQSGYTF.

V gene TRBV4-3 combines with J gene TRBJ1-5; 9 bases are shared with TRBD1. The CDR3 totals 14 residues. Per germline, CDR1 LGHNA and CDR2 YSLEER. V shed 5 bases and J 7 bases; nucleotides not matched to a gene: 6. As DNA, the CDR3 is TGCGCCAGCAGCTTAGGGACAGGGAGACAGCCCCAGCATTTT. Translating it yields CASSLGTGRQPQHF.

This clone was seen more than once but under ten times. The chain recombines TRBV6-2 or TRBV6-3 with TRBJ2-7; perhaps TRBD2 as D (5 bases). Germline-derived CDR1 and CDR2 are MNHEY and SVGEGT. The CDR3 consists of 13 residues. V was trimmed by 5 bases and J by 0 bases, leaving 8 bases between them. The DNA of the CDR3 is TGTGCCAGCAGTCAGGACTCCTCCTACGAGCAGTACTTC. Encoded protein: CASSQDSSYEQYF.

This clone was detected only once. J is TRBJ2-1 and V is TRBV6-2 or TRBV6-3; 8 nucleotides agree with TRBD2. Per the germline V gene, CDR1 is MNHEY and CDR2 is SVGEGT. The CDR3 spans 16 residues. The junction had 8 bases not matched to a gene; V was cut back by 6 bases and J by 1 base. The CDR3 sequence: CASSLVSGGSYNEQFF. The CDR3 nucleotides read TGTGCCAGCAGCCTCGTCAGCGGGGGATCCTACAATGAGCAGTTCTTC.

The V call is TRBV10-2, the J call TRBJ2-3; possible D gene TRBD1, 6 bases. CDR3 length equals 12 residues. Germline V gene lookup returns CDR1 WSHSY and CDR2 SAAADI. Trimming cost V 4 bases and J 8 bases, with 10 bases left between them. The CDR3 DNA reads TGCGCCAGCAGTGGAGTGGGGGCTACGCAGTATTTT. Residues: CASSGVGATQYF.